This T cell receptor (beta chain) emerged from a study of blood T cells in healthy people across ages. General study results and limits: Observed TCR beta diversity per million T cells went down as age went up. This fall followed a roughly linear course with age.

Sample-barcoded 5' priming and a J-beta primer mix drove a second PCR of 7 to 11 cycles. TCRdb reprocessed the 5' RACE reads via MiXCR and lists one record per CDR3 protein. Of about 1,600,000 distinct CDR3 sequences listed, around 39% were seen once; the top ten hold roughly 7.9%. Turning to this clonotype: Its antigen is as yet unknown.

V gave up 2 bases and J gave up 2 bases, with 12 bases separating them. Germline CDR1 reads SGHRS; CDR2 reads YFSETQ. This CDR3 is built from 15 residues. The chain links TRBV5-1 to TRBJ2-3; D tentatively fits TRBD1 or TRBD2 (5 bases each). This receptor was taken from a woman younger than 35 in good health. Input material: blood. This chain's CDR3 is CASSFRDGSTDTQYF. In nucleotides, the CDR3 is TGCGCCAGCAGCTTCAGGGACGGATCCACAGATACGCAGTATTTT.